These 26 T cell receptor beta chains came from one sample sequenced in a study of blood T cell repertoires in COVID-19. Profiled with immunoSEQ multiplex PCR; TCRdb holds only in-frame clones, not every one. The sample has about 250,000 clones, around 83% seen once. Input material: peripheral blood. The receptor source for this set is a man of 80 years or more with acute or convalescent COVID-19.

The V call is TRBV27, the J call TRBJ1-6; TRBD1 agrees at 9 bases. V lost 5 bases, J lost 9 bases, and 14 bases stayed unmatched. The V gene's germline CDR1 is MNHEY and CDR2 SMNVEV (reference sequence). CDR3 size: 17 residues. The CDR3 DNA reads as TGTGCCAGCAGTATGAAAGGGGGGACAGGGCCTTCTTCACCCCTCCACTTT. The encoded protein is CASSMKGGTGPSSPLHF.

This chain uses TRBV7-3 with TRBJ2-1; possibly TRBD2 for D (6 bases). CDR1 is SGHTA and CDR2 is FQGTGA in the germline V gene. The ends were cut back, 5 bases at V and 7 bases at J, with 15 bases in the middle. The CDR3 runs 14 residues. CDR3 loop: CASSLGTLANEQFF. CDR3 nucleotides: TGTGCCAGCAGCCTCGGGACTTTGGCGAATGAGCAGTTCTTC.

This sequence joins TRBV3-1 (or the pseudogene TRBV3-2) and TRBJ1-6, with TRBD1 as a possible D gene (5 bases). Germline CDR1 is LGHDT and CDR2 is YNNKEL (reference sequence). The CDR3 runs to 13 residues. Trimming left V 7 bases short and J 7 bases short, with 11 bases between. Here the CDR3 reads CASTPRGNSPLHF. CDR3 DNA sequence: TGTGCCAGCACCCCCCGGGGGAATTCACCCCTCCACTTT.

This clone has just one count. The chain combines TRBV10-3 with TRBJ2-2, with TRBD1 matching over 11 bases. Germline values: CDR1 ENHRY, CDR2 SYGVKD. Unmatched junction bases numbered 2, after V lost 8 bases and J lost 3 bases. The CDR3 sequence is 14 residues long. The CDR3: CAIGTGGYTGELFF. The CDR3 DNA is TGTGCCATCGGGACAGGGGGTTACACCGGGGAGCTGTTTTTT.

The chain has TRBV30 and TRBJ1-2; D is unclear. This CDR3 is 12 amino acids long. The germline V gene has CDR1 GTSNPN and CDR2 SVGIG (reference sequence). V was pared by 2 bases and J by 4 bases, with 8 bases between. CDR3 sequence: CAWSPTGYGYTF. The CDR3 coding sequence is TGTGCCTGGAGTCCGACGGGCTATGGCTACACCTTC. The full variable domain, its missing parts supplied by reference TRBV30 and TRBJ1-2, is SQTIHQWPATLVQPVGSPLSLECTVEGTSNPNLYWYRQAAGRGLQLLFYSVGIGQISSEVPQNLSASRPQDRQFILSSKKLLLSDSGFYLCAWSPTGYGYTFGSGTRLTVV.

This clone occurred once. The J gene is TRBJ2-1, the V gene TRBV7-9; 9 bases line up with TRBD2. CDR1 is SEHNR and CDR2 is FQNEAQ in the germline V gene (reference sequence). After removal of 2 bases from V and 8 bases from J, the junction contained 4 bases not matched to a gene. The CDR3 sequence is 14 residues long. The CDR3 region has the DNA TGTGCCAGCAGCTTACTAGCGGGGAATCATGAGCAGTTCTTC. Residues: CASSLLAGNHEQFF.

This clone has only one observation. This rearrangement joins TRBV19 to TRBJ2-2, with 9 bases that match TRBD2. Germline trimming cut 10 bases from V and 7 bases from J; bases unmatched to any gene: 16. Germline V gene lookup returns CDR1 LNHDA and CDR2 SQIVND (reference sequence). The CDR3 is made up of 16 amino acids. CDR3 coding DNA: TGTGCCACCCTGGCCGCGGGAGGGCCGATTTTCGGGGAGCTGTTTTTT. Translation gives CATLAAGGPIFGELFF. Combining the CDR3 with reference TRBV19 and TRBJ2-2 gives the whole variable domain DGGITQSPKYLFRKEGQNVTLSCEQNLNHDAMYWYRQDPGQGLRLIYYSQIVNDFQKGDIAEGYSVSREKKESFPLTVTSAQKNPTAFYLCATLAAGGPIFGELFFGEGSRLTVL.

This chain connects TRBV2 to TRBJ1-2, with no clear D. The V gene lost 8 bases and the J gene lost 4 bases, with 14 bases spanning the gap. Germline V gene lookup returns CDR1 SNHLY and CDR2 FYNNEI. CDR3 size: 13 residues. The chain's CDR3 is CASHGDGLYGYTF. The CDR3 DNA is TGTGCCAGCCATGGAGATGGACTCTATGGCTACACCTTC.

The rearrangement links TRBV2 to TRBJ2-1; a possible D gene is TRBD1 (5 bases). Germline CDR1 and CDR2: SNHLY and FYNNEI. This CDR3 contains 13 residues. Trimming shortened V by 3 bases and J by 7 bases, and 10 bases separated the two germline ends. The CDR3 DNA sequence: TGTGCCAGCAGTGATTATAGGGGAAATGAGCAGTTCTTC. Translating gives CASSDYRGNEQFF.

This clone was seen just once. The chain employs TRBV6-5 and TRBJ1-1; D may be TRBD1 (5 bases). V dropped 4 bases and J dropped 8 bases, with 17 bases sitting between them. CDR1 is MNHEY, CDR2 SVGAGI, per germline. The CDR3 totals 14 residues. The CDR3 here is CASSFNPRQGEAFF. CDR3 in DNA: TGTGCCAGCAGTTTTAACCCTAGGCAGGGAGAAGCTTTCTTT.

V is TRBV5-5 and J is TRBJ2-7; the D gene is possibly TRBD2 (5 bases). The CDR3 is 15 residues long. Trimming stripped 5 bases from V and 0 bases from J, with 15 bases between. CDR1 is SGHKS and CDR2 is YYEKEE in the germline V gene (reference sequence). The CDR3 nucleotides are TGTGCCAGCAGTTTTCGGGGTCCTAGCTCCTACGAGCAGTACTTC. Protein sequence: CASSFRGPSSYEQYF.

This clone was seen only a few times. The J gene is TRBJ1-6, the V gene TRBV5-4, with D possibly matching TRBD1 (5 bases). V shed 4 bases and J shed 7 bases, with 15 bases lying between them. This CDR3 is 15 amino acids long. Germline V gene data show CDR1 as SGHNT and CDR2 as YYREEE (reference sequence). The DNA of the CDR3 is TGTGCCAGCAGCATTTCAGGGTTCTCCAATTCACCCCTCCACTTT. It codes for CASSISGFSNSPLHF.

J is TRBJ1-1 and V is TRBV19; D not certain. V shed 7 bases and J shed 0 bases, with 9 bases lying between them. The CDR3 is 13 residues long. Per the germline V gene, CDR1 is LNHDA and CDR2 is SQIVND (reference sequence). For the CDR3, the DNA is TGTGCCAGTACGGAGAAGCTGAACACTGAAGCTTTCTTT. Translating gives CASTEKLNTEAFF. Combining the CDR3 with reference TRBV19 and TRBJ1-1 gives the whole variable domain DGGITQSPKYLFRKEGQNVTLSCEQNLNHDAMYWYRQDPGQGLRLIYYSQIVNDFQKGDIAEGYSVSREKKESFPLTVTSAQKNPTAFYLCASTEKLNTEAFFGQGTRLTVV.

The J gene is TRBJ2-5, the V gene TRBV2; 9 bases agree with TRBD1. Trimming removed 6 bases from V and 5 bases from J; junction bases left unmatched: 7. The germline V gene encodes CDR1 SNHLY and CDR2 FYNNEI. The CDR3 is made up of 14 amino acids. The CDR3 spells CASSPDRGFETQYF. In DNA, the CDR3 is TGTGCCAGCAGCCCGGACAGGGGATTTGAGACCCAGTACTTC.

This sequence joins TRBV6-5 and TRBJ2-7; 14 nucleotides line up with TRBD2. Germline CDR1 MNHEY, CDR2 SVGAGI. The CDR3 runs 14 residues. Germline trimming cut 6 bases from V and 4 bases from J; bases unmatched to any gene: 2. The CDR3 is CASRGTSGGYEQYF. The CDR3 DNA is TGTGCCAGCAGGGGGACTAGCGGGGGTTACGAGCAGTACTTC.

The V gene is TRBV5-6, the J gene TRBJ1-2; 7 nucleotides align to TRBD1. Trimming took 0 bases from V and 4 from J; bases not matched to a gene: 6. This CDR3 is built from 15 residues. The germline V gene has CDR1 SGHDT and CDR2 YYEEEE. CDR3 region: CASSLEGGGGYGYTF. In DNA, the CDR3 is TGTGCCAGCAGCTTGGAAGGGGGCGGCGGCTATGGCTACACCTTC. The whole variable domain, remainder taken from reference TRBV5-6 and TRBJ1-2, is DAGVTQSPTHLIKTRGQQVTLRCSPKSGHDTVSWYQQALGQGPQFIFQYYEEEERQRGNFPDRFSGHQFPNYSSELNVNALLLGDSALYLCASSLEGGGGYGYTFGSGTRLTVV.

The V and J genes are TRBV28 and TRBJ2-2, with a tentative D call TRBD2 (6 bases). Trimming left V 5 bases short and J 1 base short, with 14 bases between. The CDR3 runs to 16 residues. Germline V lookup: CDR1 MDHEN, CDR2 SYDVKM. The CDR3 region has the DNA TGTGCCAGCAGTCTTCGGGGGAAACAGAACACCGGGGAGCTGTTTTTT. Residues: CASSLRGKQNTGELFF.

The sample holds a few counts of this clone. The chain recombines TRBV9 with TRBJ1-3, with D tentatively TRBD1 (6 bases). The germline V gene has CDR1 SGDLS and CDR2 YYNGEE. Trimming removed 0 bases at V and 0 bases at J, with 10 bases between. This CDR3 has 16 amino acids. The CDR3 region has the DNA TGTGCCAGCAGCGTAGTTCCAGGGGCCTCTGGAAACACCATATATTTT. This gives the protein CASSVVPGASGNTIYF.

CDR3 nucleotide sequence: TGTGCCAGCAGCTCTGCCTACCTAAGCGGAACTGAAGCTTTCTTT. Translation: CASSSAYLSGTEAFF. This chain connects TRBV13 to TRBJ1-1; D is ambiguous. Trimming cost V 4 bases and J 5 bases, with 17 bases left between them. Germline loops: CDR1 PRHDT, CDR2 FYEKMQ (reference sequence). The CDR3 has 15 amino acids.

The CDR3 is CASKVTGNTEAFF. CDR3 DNA sequence: TGTGCCAGCAAGGTGACAGGTAACACTGAAGCTTTCTTT. The chain employs TRBV28 and TRBJ1-1, with D perhaps TRBD1 (6 bases). This CDR3 has 13 residues. The germline V gene encodes CDR1 MDHEN and CDR2 SYDVKM. Trimming shortened V by 7 bases and J by 2 bases, and 11 bases separated the two germline ends. Combining the CDR3 with reference TRBV28 and TRBJ1-1 gives the whole variable domain DVKVTQSSRYLVKRTGEKVFLECVQDMDHENMFWYRQDPGLGLRLIYFSYDVKMKEKGDIPEGYSVSREKKERFSLILESASTNQTSMYLCASKVTGNTEAFFGQGTRLTVV.

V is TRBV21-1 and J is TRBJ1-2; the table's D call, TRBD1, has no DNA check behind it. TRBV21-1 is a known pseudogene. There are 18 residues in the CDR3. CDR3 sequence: CASTTNKQGAPKDYGYTF. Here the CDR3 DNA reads TGTGCCAGCACCACTAATAAACAGGGGGCGCCTAAGGACTATGGCTACACCTTC.

The CDR3 sequence: CASSLSGGVGTEAFF. Written as DNA, the CDR3 is TGTGCCAGCAGCTTGTCCGGCGGAGTGGGCACTGAAGCTTTCTTT. The chain couples TRBV5-4 to TRBJ1-1; D unclear. Germline values: CDR1 SGHNT, CDR2 YYREEE (reference sequence). Trimming removed 1 base at V and 4 bases at J, with 14 bases between. This CDR3 has 15 residues.

CDR3 region: CASLRRGPQYF. In nucleotides, the CDR3 is TGTGCCAGCCTCAGGAGGGGGCCCCAGTACTTC. The chain combines TRBV6-4 with TRBJ2-5; D is perhaps TRBD1 (7 bases). The CDR3 loop spans 11 amino acids. Looked up from germline, CDR1 is MRHNA and CDR2 is SNTAGT. Between the trimmed V and J ends, which lost 8 bases and 9 bases, there was a span of 13 bases.

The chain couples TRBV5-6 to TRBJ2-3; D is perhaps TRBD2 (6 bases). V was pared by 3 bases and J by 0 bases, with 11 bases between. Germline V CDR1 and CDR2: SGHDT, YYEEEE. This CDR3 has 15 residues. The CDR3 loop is CASSSRGSSTDTQYF. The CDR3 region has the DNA TGTGCCAGCAGCTCGCGGGGATCTAGCACAGATACGCAGTATTTT.

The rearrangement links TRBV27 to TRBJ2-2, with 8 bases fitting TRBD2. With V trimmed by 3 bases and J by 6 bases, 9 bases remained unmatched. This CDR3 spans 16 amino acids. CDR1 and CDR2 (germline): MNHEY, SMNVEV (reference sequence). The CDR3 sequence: CASSFGREGRSGELFF. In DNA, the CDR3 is TGTGCCAGCAGTTTTGGTCGGGAGGGCCGATCCGGGGAGCTGTTTTTT.

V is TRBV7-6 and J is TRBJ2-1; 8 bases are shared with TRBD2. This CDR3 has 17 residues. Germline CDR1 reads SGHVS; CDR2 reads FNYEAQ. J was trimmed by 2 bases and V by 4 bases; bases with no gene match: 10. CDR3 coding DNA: TGTGCCAGCAGCTCCTCAATCGGGGGGGGGCCCTACAATGAGCAGTTCTTC. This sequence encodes CASSSSIGGGPYNEQFF. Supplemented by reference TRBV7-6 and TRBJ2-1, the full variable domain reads GAGVSQSPRYKVTKRGQDVALRCDPISGHVSLYWYRQALGQGPEFLTYFNYEAQQDKSGLPNDRFSAERPEGSISTLTIQRTEQRDSAMYRCASSSSIGGGPYNEQFFGPGTRLTVL.